These 18 T cell receptor beta chains were all obtained from the same sample, sequenced in a study of T cells after posttransplantation cyclophosphamide (TCRdb year 2016). Preparation of the library involved the immunoSEQ multiplex PCR assay. The table comes from immuneACCESS by way of TCRdb, which keeps in-frame sequences with V and J called. Part of the clones is missing from these tables; in studies checked, under half for an unresolved V gene and the rest for unknown reasons. The data for this sample show about 39,000 clones, each detected more than once. Clones ranked in the top ten supply about 5% of the sample. The sequencing input was PBMCs. The origin of the receptors is a woman aged 50 to 60 in good health and a related stem cell transplant donor.

This clone was seen repeatedly, ten times or more. The chain is built from TRBV9 and TRBJ2-5; 7 bases fit TRBD1. The CDR3 is made up of 17 amino acids. J lost 0 bases, V lost 4 bases, and 12 bases had no gene match. The V gene's germline CDR1 is SGDLS and CDR2 YYNGEE. The CDR3 spells CASSLMPTGSDQETQYF. CDR3 coding DNA: TGTGCCAGCAGCTTGATGCCGACAGGGTCTGACCAAGAGACCCAGTACTTC.

This clone was seen at least ten times. This rearrangement joins TRBV7-9 to TRBJ1-6; D unresolved. Trimming pared 2 bases from V and 7 bases from J, leaving 9 bases between. Germline CDR1 is SEHNR and CDR2 is FQNEAQ (reference sequence). The CDR3 length is 14 residues. CDR3 bases: TGTGCCAGCAGCTTAAGGGCGGGAAATTCACCCCTCCACTTT. It is translated as CASSLRAGNSPLHF.

This clone was counted ten times or more. This chain uses TRBV2 with TRBJ2-5; weak D call: TRBD2 (6 bases). This CDR3 region has 14 residues. Trimming cost V 8 bases and J 1 base, with 14 bases left between them. CDR1 is SNHLY, CDR2 FYNNEI, per germline. The CDR3 region is CASLGVRGQETQYF. As DNA, the CDR3 is TGTGCCAGCCTTGGGGTGCGGGGCCAAGAGACCCAGTACTTC.

Ten or more counts support this clone. This chain connects TRBV27 to TRBJ2-1; TRBD2 matches 9 bases. The V gene's germline CDR1 is MNHEY and CDR2 SMNVEV (reference sequence). The CDR3 loop spans 15 amino acids. J was trimmed by 9 bases and V by 7 bases; bases with no gene match: 13. The CDR3 DNA is TGTGCCAGCACCCAAGCGGGGGGCTCAGAAAGTGAGCAGTTCTTC. Translated, it gives CASTQAGGSESEQFF.

Ten or more counts support this clone. This chain connects TRBV28 to TRBJ2-7; D unresolved. This CDR3 is 14 amino acids long. Germline values: CDR1 MDHEN, CDR2 SYDVKM. Between the trimmed V and J ends, which lost 3 bases and 2 bases, there was a span of 11 bases. CDR3: CASSFTTTTYEQYF. CDR3 nucleotide sequence: TGTGCCAGCAGTTTTACGACAACCACCTACGAGCAGTACTTC. Combining the CDR3 with reference TRBV28 and TRBJ2-7 gives the whole variable domain DVKVTQSSRYLVKRTGEKVFLECVQDMDHENMFWYRQDPGLGLRLIYFSYDVKMKEKGDIPEGYSVSREKKERFSLILESASTNQTSMYLCASSFTTTTYEQYFGPGTRLTVT.

This clone was seen many times. This chain joins TRBV7-3 and TRBJ2-1, with 8 positions matching TRBD1. Germline V lookup: CDR1 SGHTA, CDR2 FQGTGA. The CDR3 consists of 15 residues. Germline trimming cut 2 bases from V and 8 bases from J; bases unmatched to any gene: 8. CDR3 protein: CASSLGQGAFDEQFF. Here the CDR3 DNA reads TGTGCCAGCAGCTTAGGGCAGGGGGCGTTCGATGAGCAGTTCTTC.

The sample holds many counts of this clone. The chain is built from TRBV28 and TRBJ1-2; perhaps TRBD1 as D (5 bases). The germline V gene encodes CDR1 MDHEN and CDR2 SYDVKM. The CDR3 runs 13 residues. V was cut by 3 bases and J by 8 bases, with 13 bases left in between. As DNA, the CDR3 is TGTGCCAGCAGTTTCCGGACATCAGCAGGCTACACCTTC. Protein product: CASSFRTSAGYTF.

Ten or more counts support this clone. This chain joins TRBV19 and TRBJ2-1; TRBD2 aligns across 11 bases. CDR3 length: 17 residues. The V segment lost 6 bases and the J segment 0 bases; nucleotides outside the gene matches: 7. Germline CDR1 and CDR2: LNHDA and SQIVND (reference sequence). CDR3 protein: CASSNILAGASYNEQFF. In nucleotides, the CDR3 is TGTGCCAGTAGCAATATACTAGCGGGGGCCTCCTACAATGAGCAGTTCTTC.

This clone showed up many times. This rearrangement joins TRBV27 to TRBJ2-7, with D unresolved. Germline CDR1 is MNHEY and CDR2 is SMNVEV (reference sequence). The CDR3 is made up of 14 amino acids. Trimming cost V 3 bases and J 2 bases, with 11 bases left between them. CDR3 nucleotide sequence: TGTGCCAGCAGTTTTGCTCAGGTTCCCTACGAGCAGTACTTC. The encoded protein is CASSFAQVPYEQYF.

This clone was detected only a few times. The V call is TRBV6-5, the J call TRBJ1-2, with D perhaps matching TRBD1 (5 bases). Trimming removed 5 bases at V and 13 bases at J, with 20 bases between. Germline values: CDR1 MNHEY, CDR2 SVGAGI. CDR3 length equals 13 residues. The CDR3: CASSVGSTGGLTF. DNA for the CDR3: TGTGCCAGCAGTGTGGGGTCCACGGGGGGACTCACCTTC.

In its sample, this clone was seen many times. The rearrangement uses TRBV6-5 and TRBJ2-2; D call uncertain. The CDR3 covers 12 residues. V was clipped by 5 bases and J by 5 bases, with 6 bases between them. CDR1 and CDR2 from the germline V gene are MNHEY and SVGAGI. CDR3 sequence (DNA): TGTGCCAGCAGTCGTACTACCGGGGAGCTGTTTTTT. It yields the protein CASSRTTGELFF.

This clone was seen repeatedly, ten times or more. V usage is TRBV27 and J usage is TRBJ1-1; TRBD1 is a possible D gene (6 bases). The length of the CDR3 is 14 residues. The germline V and J ends were trimmed by 6 bases and 3 bases, with 14 bases remaining between them. From germline, CDR1 is MNHEY and CDR2 SMNVEV (reference sequence). CDR3 in DNA: TGTGCCAGCAGAATAAACAGGGATGACACTGAAGCTTTCTTT. This encodes CASRINRDDTEAFF.

In this sample, this clone turned up many times. The chain recombines TRBV2 with TRBJ2-7, with D uncertain. The V gene's germline CDR1 is SNHLY and CDR2 FYNNEI. CDR3 length: 15 residues. Trimming stripped 8 bases from V and 0 bases from J, with 17 bases between. CDR3 residues: CASGGVLLSSYEQYF. CDR3 bases: TGTGCCAGCGGTGGCGTATTACTTAGCTCCTACGAGCAGTACTTC.

In its sample, this clone was seen many times. The chain links TRBV2 to TRBJ1-2, with a possible D match to TRBD1 (5 bases). The germline V and J ends were trimmed by 1 base and 7 bases, with 10 bases remaining between them. The CDR3 consists of 13 residues. The germline V gene encodes CDR1 SNHLY and CDR2 FYNNEI. The CDR3 region is CASSEDSGGGYTF. CDR3 nucleotide sequence: TGTGCCAGCAGTGAAGACAGCGGGGGTGGCTACACCTTC.

The sample holds many counts of this clone. The rearrangement links TRBV7-9 to TRBJ1-2; no definite D call. CDR3 size: 15 residues. Trimming cost V 1 base and J 1 base, with 10 bases left between them. CDR1 SEHNR and CDR2 FQNEAQ come from the germline V gene (reference sequence). The CDR3 sequence is CASSLEFGDNYGYTF. Written as DNA, the CDR3 is TGTGCCAGCAGCTTAGAATTCGGGGATAACTATGGCTACACCTTC.

This clone was seen at least ten times. The V gene is TRBV19, the J gene TRBJ2-3, with TRBD2 matching over 12 bases. This CDR3 spans 22 amino acids. Germline V gene data show CDR1 as LNHDA and CDR2 as SQIVND (reference sequence). The V segment lost 1 base and the J segment 2 bases; nucleotides outside the gene matches: 19. CDR3 nucleotide sequence: TGTGCCAGTAGTATAGTAGGTGCTAGCGGGGGGGCGCTGAAATTCCTCACAGATACGCAGTATTTT. It is translated as CASSIVGASGGALKFLTDTQYF.

Many counts were recorded for this clone. The genes are TRBV21-1 and TRBJ1-2; the table's D call, TRBD1, was not checked against the DNA. TRBV21-1 is noted as a pseudogene. This CDR3 is 15 amino acids long. The CDR3 DNA reads as TGTGCCAGCAGCAAAGGACAGGGCCTTAACTATGGCTACACCTTC. It is translated as CASSKGQGLNYGYTF.

The chain is built from TRBV28 and TRBJ2-5; D gene ambiguous. CDR3 length: 15 amino acids. Germline V CDR1 and CDR2: MDHEN, SYDVKM. Trimming pared 0 bases from V and 0 bases from J, leaving 8 bases between. CDR3 sequence (DNA): TGTGCCAGCAGTTTATGGGCGGAGAACCAAGAGACCCAGTACTTC. Translation gives CASSLWAENQETQYF.